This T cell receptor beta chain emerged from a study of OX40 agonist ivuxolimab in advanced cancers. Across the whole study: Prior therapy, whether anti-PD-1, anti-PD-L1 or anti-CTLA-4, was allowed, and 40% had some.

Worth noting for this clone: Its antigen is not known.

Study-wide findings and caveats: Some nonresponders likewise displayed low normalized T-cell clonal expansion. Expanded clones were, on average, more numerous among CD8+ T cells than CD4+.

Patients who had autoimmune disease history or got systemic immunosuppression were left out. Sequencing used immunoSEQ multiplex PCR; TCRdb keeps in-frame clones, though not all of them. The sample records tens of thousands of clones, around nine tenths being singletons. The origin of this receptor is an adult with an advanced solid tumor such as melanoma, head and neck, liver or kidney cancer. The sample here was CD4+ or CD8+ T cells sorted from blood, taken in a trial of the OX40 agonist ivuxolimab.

The CDR3 region has the DNA TGTGCCAGCAGCACTTGGGGGGAGGCGGCCACCGGGGAGCTGTTTTTT. Its translation is CASSTWGEAATGELFF. The genes are TRBV28 and TRBJ2-2; possibly TRBD2 for D (6 bases). The CDR3 runs to 16 residues. The germline gives CDR1 MDHEN, CDR2 SYDVKM. Trimming shortened V by 6 bases and J by 4 bases, and 18 bases separated the two germline ends. Drawing the rest from reference TRBV28 and TRBJ2-2, the complete variable domain is DVKVTQSSRYLVKRTGEKVFLECVQDMDHENMFWYRQDPGLGLRLIYFSYDVKMKEKGDIPEGYSVSREKKERFSLILESASTNQTSMYLCASSTWGEAATGELFFGEGSRLTVL.